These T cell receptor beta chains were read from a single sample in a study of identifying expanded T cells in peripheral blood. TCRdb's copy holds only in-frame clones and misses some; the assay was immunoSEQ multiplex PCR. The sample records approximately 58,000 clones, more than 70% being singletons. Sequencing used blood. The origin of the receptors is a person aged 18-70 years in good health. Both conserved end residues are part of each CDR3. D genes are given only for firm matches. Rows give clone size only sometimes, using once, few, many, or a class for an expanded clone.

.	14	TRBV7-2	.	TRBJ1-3	TGTGCCAGCTCTAACGGAGCCTCTGGAAACACCATATATTTT	CASSNGASGNTIYF
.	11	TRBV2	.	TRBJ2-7	TGTGCCAGCAGTTGGGAATACGAGCAGTACTTC	CASSWEYEQYF
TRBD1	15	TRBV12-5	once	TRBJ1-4	TGTGCTAGTGGTTTGGTTGCAGGGGGCAATGAAAAACTGTTTTTT	CASGLVAGGNEKLFF
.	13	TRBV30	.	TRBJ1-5	TGTGCCTGGAGTCGGGATACCAATCAGCCCCAGCATTTT	CAWSRDTNQPQHF
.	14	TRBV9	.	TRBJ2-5	TGTGCCAGCAGCGTAGAAGATAGCGTGGGGACCCAGTACTTC	CASSVEDSVGTQYF
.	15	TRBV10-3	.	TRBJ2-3	TGTGCCATCAGTGACCCGGCGGCGCGCACAGATACGCAGTATTTT	CAISDPAARTDTQYF
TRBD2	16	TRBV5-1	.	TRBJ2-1	TGCGCCAGCAGAAGACTAGCGGGGGACACATACAATGAGCAGTTCTTC	CASRRLAGDTYNEQFF
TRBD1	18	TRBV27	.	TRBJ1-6	TGTGCCAGCAGTCTACAGGGGGCCCCGAGCTCCTATAATTCACCCCTCCACTTT	CASSLQGAPSSYNSPLHF
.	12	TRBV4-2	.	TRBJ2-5	TGTGCCAGCAGCCAAGAACCGGAGACCCAGTACTTC	CASSQEPETQYF
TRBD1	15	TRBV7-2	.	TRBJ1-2	TGTGCCAGCAGCTTAGGGGACAGAAGAGGTTATGGCTACACCTTC	CASSLGDRRGYGYTF
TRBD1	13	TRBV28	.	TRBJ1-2	TGTGCCAGCAGTAGGACAGGTGGTTATGGCTACACCTTC	CASSRTGGYGYTF
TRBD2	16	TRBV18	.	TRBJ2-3	TGTGCCAGCTCACCACCTAGCGGGACCCATCTTGGTACGCAGTATTTT	CASSPPSGTHLGTQYF
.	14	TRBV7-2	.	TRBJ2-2	TGTGCCACCGAAGATCGGGTTGGATCCGGGGAGCTGTTTTTT	CATEDRVGSGELFF
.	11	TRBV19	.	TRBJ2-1	TGTGCCAGTAGTATAAGATCTGAGCAGTTCTTC	CASSIRSEQFF
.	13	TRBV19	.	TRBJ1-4	TGTGCCAGCAAAGGACAAGCAGGAGAAAAACTGTTTTTT	CASKGQAGEKLFF
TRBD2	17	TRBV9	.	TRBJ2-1	TGTGCCAGCAGCGTAGAAAGTCTAGCGGGAGGGGGGAATGAGCAGTTCTTC	CASSVESLAGGGNEQFF
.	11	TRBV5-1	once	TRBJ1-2	TGCGCCAGCAGCTCAGGGACCAGAGAAACCTTC	CASSSGTRETF
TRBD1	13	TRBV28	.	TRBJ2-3	TGTGCCAGCAGTTCGGGGACAGTCAATACGCAGTATTTT	CASSSGTVNTQYF
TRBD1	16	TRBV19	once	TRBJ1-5	TGTGCCAGTAGTATAGACAGGGGGAAACTCGCTCAGCCCCAGCATTTT	CASSIDRGKLAQPQHF
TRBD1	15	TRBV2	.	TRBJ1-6	TGTGCCAGCACTGGACAGGGGGCTGGAAATTCACCCCTCCACTTT	CASTGQGAGNSPLHF
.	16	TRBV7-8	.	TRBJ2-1	TGTGCCAGCAGCTTAGATAGGGATTTGCCCTACAATGAGCAGTTCTTC	CASSLDRDLPYNEQFF
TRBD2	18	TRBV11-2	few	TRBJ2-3	TGTGCCAGCAGCCCTAGCCGGCTTGGTGCGGGGGGCACAGATACGCAGTATTTT	CASSPSRLGAGGTDTQYF
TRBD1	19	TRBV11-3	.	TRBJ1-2	TGTGCCAGCAGCTTAGGTTACAGAACAGGGGTACCTTGTGACTATGGCTACACCTTC	CASSLGYRTGVPCDYGYTF
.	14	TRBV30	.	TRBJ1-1	TGTGCCTACGGTCCTCGGGGCAGTCTCACTGAAGCTTTCTTT	CAYGPRGSLTEAFF
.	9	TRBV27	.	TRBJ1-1	TGTGCCAGTCATGCTGAAGCTTTCTTT	CASHAEAFF
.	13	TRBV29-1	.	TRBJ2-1	TGCAGCGTTGGGGCCGCGGGGTACAATGAGCAGTTCTTC	CSVGAAGYNEQFF
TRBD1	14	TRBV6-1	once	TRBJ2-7	TGTGCCAGCACTTCCGGGACAGGGGGCTACGAGCAGTACTTC	CASTSGTGGYEQYF
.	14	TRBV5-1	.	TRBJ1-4	TGCGCCAGCAGCGAGACAGTTGAGGGTGAAAAACTGTTTTTT	CASSETVEGEKLFF
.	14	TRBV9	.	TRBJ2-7	TGTGCCAGCAGCTCAACTATCACGTCCTACGAGCAGTACTTC	CASSSTITSYEQYF
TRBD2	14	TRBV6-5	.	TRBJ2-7	TGTGCCAGCAGCCCAGCGGGGGCTAACTACGAGCAGTACTTC	CASSPAGANYEQYF
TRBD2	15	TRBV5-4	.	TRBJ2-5	TGTGCCAGCAGCTCGGGACTAGCGGTCCAAGAGACCCAGTACTTC	CASSSGLAVQETQYF
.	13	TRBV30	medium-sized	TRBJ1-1	TGTGCCTGGAAGCAGGGTACGAACACTGAAGCTTTCTTT	CAWKQGTNTEAFF
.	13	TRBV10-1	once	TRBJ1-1	TGCGCCAGCAGTGAGTCGGGGGGGGTAAAAGCTTTCTTT	CASSESGGVKAFF